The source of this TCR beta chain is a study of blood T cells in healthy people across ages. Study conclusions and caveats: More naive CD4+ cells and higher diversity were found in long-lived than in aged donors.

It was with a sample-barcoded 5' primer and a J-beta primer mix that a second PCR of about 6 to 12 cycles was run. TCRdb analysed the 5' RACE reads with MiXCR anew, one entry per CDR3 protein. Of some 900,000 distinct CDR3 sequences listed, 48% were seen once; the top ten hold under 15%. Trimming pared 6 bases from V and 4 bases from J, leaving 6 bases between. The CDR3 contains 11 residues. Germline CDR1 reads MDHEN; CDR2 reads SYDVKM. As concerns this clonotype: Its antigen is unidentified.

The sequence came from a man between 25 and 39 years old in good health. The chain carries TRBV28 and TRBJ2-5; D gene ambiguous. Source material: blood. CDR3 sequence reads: CASRIRETQYF. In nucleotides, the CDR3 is TGTGCCAGCAGGATACGAGAGACCCAGTACTTC.